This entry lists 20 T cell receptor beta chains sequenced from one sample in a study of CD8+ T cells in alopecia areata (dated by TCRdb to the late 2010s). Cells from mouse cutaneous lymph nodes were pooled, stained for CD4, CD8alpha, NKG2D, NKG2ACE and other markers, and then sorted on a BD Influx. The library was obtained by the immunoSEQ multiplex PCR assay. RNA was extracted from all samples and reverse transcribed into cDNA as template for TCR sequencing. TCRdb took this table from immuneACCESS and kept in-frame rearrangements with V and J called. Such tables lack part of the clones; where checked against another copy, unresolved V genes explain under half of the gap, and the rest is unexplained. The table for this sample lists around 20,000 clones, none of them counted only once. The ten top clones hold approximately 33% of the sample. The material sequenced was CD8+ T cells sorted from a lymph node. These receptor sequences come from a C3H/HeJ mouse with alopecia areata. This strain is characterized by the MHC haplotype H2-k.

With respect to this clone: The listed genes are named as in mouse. The CDR3 loop is CASSPRDEQYF. CDR3 bases read: TGTGCCAGCAGTCCCAGGGAT. V gene TRBV24 combines with J gene TRBJ2-7; TRBD1 is a possible D gene (5 bases). The CDR3 is cut off 4 residues early in the read; its end comes from the germline J gene. The CDR3 runs 11 residues. Per germline, CDR1 KGHTA and CDR2 FRNEEI.

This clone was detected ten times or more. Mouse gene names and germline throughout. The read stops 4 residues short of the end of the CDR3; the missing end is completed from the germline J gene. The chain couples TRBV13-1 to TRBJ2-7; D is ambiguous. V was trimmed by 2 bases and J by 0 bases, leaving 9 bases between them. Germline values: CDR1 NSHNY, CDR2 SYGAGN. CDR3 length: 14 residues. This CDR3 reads CASSDLESSYEQYF. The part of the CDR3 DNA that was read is TGTGCCAGCAGTGACCTGGAGAGCTCCTAT.

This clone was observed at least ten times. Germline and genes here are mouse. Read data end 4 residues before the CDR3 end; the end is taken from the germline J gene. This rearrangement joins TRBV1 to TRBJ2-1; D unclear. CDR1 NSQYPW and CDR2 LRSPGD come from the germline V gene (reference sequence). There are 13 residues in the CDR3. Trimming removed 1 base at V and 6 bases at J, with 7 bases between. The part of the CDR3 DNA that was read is TGCACCTGCAGTGCAGCTCAGATTGCT. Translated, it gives CTCSAAQIA. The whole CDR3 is CTCSAAQIAEQFF.

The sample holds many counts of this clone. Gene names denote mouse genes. The CDR3 DNA, read in part, is TGTGCCAGCAGTGATGGGACAGGGGGCGCTGACGCAGAA. This translates into CASSDGTGGADAE. The CDR3, in full, reads CASSDGTGGADAETLYF. V gene TRBV13-3 combines with J gene TRBJ2-3; 11 bases are a match to TRBD1. The read finishes 4 residues shy of the CDR3 end, and the germline J gene is used to complete it. The ends lost 0 bases at V and 3 bases at J; junction bases unmatched: 6. This CDR3 comprises 17 residues. Germline loops: CDR1 NNHDY, CDR2 SYVADS.

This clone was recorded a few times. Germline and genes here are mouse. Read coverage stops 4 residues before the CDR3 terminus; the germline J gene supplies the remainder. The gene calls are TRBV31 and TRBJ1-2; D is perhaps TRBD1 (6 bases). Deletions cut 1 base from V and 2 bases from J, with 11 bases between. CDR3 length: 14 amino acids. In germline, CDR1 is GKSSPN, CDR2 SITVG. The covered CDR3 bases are TGTGCCTGGAGTCCCCGGGACAAGAACTCC. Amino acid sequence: CAWSPRDKNS. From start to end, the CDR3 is CAWSPRDKNSDYTF. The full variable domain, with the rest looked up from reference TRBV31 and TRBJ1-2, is AQTIHQWPVAEIKAVGSPLSLGCTIKGKSSPNLYWYWQATGGTLQQLFYSITVGQVESVVQLNLSASRPKDDQFILSTEKLLLSHSGFYLCAWSPRDKNSDYTFGSGTRLLVI.

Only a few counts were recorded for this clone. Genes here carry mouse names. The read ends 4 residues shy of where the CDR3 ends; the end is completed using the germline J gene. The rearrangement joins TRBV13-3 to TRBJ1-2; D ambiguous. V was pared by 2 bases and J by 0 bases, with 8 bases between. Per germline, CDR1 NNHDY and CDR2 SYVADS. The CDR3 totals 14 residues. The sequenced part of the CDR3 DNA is TGTGCCAGCAGTGACGCCACTCCAAACTCC. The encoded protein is CASSDATPNS. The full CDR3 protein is CASSDATPNSDYTF.

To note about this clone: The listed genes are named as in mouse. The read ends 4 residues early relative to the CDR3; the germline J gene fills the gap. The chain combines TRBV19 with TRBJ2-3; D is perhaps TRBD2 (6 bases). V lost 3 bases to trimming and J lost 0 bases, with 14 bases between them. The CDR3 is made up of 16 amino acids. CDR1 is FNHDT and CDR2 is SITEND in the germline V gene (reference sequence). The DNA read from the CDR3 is TGTGCCAGCAGTACCCCACTGGGTTTTAGTGCAGAA. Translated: CASSTPLGFSAE. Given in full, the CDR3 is CASSTPLGFSAETLYF.

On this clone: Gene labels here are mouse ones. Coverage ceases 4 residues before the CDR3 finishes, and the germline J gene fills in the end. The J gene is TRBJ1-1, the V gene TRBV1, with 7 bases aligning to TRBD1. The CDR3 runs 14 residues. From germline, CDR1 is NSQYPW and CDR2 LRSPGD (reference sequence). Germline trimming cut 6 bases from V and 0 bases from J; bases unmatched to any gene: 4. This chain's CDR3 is CTCRPGTANTEVFF. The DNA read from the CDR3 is TGCACCTGCAGGCCTGGGACAGCAAACACA.

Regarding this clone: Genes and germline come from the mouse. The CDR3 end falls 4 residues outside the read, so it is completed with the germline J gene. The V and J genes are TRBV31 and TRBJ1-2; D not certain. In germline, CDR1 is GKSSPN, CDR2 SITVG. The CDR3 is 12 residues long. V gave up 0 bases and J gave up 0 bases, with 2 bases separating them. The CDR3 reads CAWSLTNSDYTF. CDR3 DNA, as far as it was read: TGTGCCTGGAGTCTAACAAACTCC.

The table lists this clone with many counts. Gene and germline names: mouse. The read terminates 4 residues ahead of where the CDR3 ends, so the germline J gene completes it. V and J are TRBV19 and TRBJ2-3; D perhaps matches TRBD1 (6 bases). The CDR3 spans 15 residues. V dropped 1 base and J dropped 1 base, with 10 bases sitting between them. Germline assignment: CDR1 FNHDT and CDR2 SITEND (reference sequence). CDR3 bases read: TGTGCCAGCAGTATATTACAGGGCGGTGCAGAA. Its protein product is CASSILQGGAE. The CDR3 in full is CASSILQGGAETLYF.

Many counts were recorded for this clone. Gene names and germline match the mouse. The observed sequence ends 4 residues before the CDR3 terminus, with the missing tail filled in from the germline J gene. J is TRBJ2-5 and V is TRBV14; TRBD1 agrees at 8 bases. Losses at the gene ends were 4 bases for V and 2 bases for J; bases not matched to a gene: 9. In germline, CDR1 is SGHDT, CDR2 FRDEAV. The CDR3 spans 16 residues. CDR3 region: CASSPAGGRGQDTQYF. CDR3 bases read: TGTGCCAGCAGTCCGGCAGGGGGCAGGGGCCAAGAC.

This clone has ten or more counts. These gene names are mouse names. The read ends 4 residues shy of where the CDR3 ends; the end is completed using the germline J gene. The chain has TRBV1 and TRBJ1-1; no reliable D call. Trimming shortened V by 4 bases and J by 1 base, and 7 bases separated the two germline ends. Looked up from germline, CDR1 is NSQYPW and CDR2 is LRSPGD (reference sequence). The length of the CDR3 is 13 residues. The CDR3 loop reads CTCSGSGNTEVFF. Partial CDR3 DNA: TGCACCTGCAGTGGTTCTGGGAACACA.

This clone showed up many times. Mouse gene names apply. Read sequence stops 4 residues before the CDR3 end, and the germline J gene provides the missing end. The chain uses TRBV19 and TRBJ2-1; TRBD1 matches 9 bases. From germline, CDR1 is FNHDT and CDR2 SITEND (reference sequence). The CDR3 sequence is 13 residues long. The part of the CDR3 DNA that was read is TGTGCCAGCAGTGGGACAGGGAGAGCT. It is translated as CASSGTGRA. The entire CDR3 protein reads CASSGTGRAEQFF.

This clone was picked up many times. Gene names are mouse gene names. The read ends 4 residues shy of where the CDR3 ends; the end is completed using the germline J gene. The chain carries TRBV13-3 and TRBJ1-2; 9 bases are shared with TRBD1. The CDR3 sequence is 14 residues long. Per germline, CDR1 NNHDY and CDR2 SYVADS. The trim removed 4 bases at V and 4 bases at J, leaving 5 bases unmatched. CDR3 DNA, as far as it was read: TGTGCCAGCAGTACGGGACAGGGAGTCTCC. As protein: CASSTGQGVS. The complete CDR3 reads CASSTGQGVSDYTF.

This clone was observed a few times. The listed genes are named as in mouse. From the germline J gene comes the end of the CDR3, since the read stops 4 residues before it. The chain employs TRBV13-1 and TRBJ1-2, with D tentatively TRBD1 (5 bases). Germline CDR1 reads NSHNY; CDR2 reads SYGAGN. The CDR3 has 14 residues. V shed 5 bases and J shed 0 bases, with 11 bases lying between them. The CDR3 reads CASSNGGANSDYTF. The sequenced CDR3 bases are TGTGCCAGCAGCAATGGGGGTGCAAACTCC.

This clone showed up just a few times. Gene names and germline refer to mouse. The sequenced part of the CDR3 DNA is TGTGCCAGCTCTCCGGGGGGGCGCGGAGCAGAA. It is translated as CASSPGGRGAE. The whole CDR3 sequence reads CASSPGGRGAETLYF. The V and J genes are TRBV12-1 and TRBJ2-3, with 8 bases identical to TRBD2. The read ends 4 residues shy of where the CDR3 ends; the end is completed using the germline J gene. Germline lookup yields CDR1 SGHSN and CDR2 HYEKVE. V trimming: 2 bases; J trimming: 3 bases; junction bases outside the gene matches: 6. The CDR3 is 15 residues long. Looking up the rest from reference TRBV12-1 and TRBJ2-3 gives the full variable domain: DSGVVQSPRHIIKEKGGRSVLTCIPISGHSNVVWYQQTLGKELKFLIQHYEKVERDKGFLPSRFSVQQFDDYHSEMNMSALELEDSAMYFCASSPGGRGAETLYFGSGTRLTVL.

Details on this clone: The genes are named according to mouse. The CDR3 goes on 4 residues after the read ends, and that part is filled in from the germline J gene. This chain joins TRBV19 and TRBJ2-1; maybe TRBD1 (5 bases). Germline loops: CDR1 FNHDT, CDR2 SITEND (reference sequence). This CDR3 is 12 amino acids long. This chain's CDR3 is CASSIAGPEQFF. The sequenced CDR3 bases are TGTGCCAGCAGTATAGCAGGGCCT. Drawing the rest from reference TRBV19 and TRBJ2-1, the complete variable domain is GGIITQTPKFLIGQEGQKLTLKCQQNFNHDTMYWYRQDSGKGLRLIYYSITENDLQKGDLSEGYDASREKKSSFSLTVTSAQKNEMAVFLCASSIAGPEQFFGPGTRLTVL.

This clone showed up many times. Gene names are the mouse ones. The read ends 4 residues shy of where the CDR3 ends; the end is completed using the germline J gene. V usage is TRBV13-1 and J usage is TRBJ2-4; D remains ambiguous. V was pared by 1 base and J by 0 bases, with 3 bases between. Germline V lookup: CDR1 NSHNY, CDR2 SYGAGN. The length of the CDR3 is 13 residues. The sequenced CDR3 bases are TGTGCCAGCAGTGATTGGAGTCAAAAC. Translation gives CASSDWSQN. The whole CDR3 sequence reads CASSDWSQNTLYF.

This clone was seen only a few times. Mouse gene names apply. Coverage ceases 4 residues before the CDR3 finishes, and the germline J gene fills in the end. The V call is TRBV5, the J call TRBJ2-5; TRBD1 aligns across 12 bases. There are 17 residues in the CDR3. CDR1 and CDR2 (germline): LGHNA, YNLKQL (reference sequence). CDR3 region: CASSQDGTGGAGDTQYF. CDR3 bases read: TGTGCCAGCAGCCAAGATGGGACAGGGGGCGCAGGAGAC.

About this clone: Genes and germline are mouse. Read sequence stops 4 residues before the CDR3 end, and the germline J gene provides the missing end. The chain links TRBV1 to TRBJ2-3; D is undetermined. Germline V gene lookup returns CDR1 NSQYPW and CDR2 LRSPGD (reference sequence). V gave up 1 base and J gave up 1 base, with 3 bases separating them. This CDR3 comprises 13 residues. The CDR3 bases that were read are TGCACCTGCAGTGCAGTGGGTGCAGAA. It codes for CTCSAVGAE. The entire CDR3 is CTCSAVGAETLYF.